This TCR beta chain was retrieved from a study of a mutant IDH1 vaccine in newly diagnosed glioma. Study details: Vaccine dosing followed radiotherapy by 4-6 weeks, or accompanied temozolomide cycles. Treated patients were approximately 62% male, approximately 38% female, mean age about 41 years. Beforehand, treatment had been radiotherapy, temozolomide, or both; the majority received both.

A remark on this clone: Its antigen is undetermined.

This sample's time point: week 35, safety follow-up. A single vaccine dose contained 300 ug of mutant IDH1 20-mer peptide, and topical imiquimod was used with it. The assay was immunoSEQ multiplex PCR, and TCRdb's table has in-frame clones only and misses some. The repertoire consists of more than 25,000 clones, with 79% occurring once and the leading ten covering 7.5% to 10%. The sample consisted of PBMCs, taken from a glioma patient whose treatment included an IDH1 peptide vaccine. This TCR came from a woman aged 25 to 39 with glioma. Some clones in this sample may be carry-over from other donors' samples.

The CDR3 protein is CASSLAGYGATNEKLFF. CDR3 DNA sequence: TGTGCCAGCAGCTTAGCCGGGTATGGAGCAACTAATGAAAAACTGTTTTTT. The chain carries TRBV13 and TRBJ1-4; D not resolved. Trimming removed 1 base from V and 0 bases from J, with 12 bases in between. The CDR3 is 17 residues long. The V gene's germline CDR1 is PRHDT and CDR2 FYEKMQ (reference sequence).